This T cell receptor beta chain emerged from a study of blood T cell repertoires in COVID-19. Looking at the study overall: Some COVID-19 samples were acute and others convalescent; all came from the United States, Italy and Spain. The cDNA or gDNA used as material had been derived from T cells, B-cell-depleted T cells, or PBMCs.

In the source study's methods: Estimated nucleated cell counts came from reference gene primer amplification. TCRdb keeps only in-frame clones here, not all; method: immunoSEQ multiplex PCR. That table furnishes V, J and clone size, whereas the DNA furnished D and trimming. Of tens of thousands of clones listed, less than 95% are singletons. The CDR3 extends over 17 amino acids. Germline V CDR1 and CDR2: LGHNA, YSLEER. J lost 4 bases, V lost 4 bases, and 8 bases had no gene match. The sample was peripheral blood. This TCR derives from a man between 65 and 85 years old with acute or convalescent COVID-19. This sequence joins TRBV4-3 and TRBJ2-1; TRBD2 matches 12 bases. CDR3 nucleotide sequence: TGCGCCAGCAGCCGAACTACTAGCGGGGGGACGTACAATGAGCAGTTCTTC. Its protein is CASSRTTSGGTYNEQFF.